Below, 6 T cell receptor beta chains from the same sample are listed, as sequenced in a study of T cells in Graves' hyperthyroidism and ophthalmopathy. Amplification yielded TCR beta CDR3 regions, with RNA transcripts as the source. First-round RT-PCR targeting the TCR CDR3 was performed with the HTBI primer set. TCRdb reprocessed the multiplex PCR reads via MiXCR and lists one record per CDR3 protein. The repertoire holds approximately 400,000 distinct CDR3 sequences, with approximately 14% as singletons. The sequencing input was blood. These receptors came from a woman in her twenties or thirties with Graves' ophthalmopathy.

The chain combines TRBV5-1 with TRBJ1-1; tentative D call: TRBD1 (5 bases). V lost 0 bases to trimming and J lost 7 bases, with 10 bases between them. Germline V gene lookup returns CDR1 SGHRS and CDR2 YFSETQ. CDR3 length: 13 residues. The CDR3 nucleotides read TGCGCCAGCAGCTTGGTTGCGGGACTTGAAGCTTTCTTT. Translated: CASSLVAGLEAFF.

This sequence joins TRBV24-1 and TRBJ2-7, with 12 nucleotides matching TRBD1. The junction had 3 bases not matched to a gene; V was cut back by 9 bases and J by 7 bases. Germline V gene data show CDR1 as KGHDR and CDR2 as SFDVKD. The CDR3 has 12 amino acids. CDR3 residues: CATGTGGLEQYF. CDR3 sequence (DNA): TGTGCCACCGGGACAGGGGGCTTAGAGCAGTACTTC.

This clonotype was recorded many times. This chain joins TRBV7-9 and TRBJ2-2; weak D call: TRBD1 (5 bases). The V gene's germline CDR1 is SEHNR and CDR2 FQNEAQ (reference sequence). The CDR3 consists of 14 residues. V lost 4 bases and J lost 6, with 12 bases in between. The chain's CDR3 is CASSSQGRSGELFF. The CDR3 DNA follows: TGTGCCAGCAGCTCTCAGGGTCGGTCCGGGGAGCTGTTTTTT.

This clonotype has more than one count but fewer than ten. The chain recombines TRBV3-1 with TRBJ2-3; the D gene is possibly TRBD2 (5 bases). V lost 4 bases, J lost 0 bases, and 14 bases lay in between. Germline V lookup: CDR1 LGHDT, CDR2 YNNKEL (reference sequence). The CDR3 loop spans 16 amino acids. CDR3 residues: CASSLSPQRSTDTQYF. CDR3 DNA: TGTGCCAGCAGCCTAAGCCCCCAGCGGAGCACAGATACGCAGTATTTT.

This clonotype was seen repeatedly, ten times or more. The gene calls are TRBV18 and TRBJ2-7, with TRBD1 identical over 9 bases. CDR1 and CDR2 (germline): KGHSH, LQKENI. With V trimmed by 3 bases and J by 4 bases, 4 bases remained unmatched. CDR3 length: 14 residues. The CDR3 bases are TGTGCCAGCTCACCCGGAGGACAGGGGTACGAGCAGTACTTC. As protein: CASSPGGQGYEQYF.

This clonotype was observed many times. The chain has TRBV20-1 and TRBJ1-1; 8 bases map to TRBD1. V was pared by 2 bases and J by 4 bases, with 9 bases of the junction left unmatched. Germline values: CDR1 DFQATT, CDR2 SNEGSKA (reference sequence). This CDR3 contains 15 residues. The CDR3 loop is CSARSDRVSFTEAFF. CDR3 DNA: TGCAGTGCTAGATCGGACAGGGTAAGCTTCACTGAAGCTTTCTTT.